The entry below gives a single T cell receptor (beta chain) sequence along with its context. The antigen remains undetermined. Generated by immunoSEQ multiplex PCR, the TCRdb table keeps only in-frame clones and is missing some. The sample consists of around 940,000 clones, over 75% of them appearing once. The sample comes from a study of shared clonotypes between healthy human individuals. Study outcomes and limitations: Clonotypes shared by all four sorted-subset donors had higher generation probabilities than non-shared clonotypes.

Germline V gives CDR1 GTSNPN, CDR2 SVGIG (reference sequence). V gave up 3 bases and J gave up 4 bases; unmatched junction bases: 8. The CDR3 contains 14 residues. Sequencing was carried out using memory CD4+ T cells sorted from blood. Subset in this sample: CD45RA-negative fraction. The chain is built from TRBV30 and TRBJ1-1; 7 nucleotides agree with TRBD1. The TCR sequence derives from a man younger than 35 in good health. The CDR3 DNA follows: TGTGCCTGGAGCCCGACAGGGTGGAGCACTGAAGCTTTCTTT. Translated: CAWSPTGWSTEAFF.